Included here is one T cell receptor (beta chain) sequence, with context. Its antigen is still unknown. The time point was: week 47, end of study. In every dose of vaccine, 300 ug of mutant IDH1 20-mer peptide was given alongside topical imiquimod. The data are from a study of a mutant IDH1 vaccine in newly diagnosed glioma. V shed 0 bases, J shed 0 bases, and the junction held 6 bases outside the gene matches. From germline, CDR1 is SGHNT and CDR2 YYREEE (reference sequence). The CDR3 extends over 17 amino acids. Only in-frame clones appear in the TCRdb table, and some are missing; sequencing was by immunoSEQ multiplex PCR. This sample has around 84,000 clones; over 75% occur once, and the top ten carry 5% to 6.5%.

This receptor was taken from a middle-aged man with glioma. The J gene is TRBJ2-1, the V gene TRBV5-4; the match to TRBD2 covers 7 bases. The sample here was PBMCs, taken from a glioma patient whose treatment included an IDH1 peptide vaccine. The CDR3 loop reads CASSLGRTRSSYNEQFF. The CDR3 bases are TGTGCCAGCAGCTTGGGTAGGACTAGAAGCTCCTACAATGAGCAGTTCTTC.